This T cell receptor beta chain derives from a study of PD-L1 blockade in urothelial cancer. About the study: Men with urothelial cancer arising in the bladder made up most of the roughly 29 patients. Among blood samples, the median T cell count was around 150,000.

Specified time point: pretreatment peripheral blood. CDR3 length equals 15 residues. Germline CDR1 reads MDHEN; CDR2 reads SYDVKM. With 4 bases removed from V and 11 bases from J, the gap between germline ends came to 20 bases. What went into each PCR as a spike was synthetic TCR analog templates. The repertoire was sequenced with immunoSEQ multiplex PCR; TCRdb's copy has only in-frame clones and lacks some. The data show about 45,000 clones, with around nine tenths seen just once and approximately 25% held by the top ten. As for this clone: Its antigen remains unidentified.

Study-level points and caveats: Having blood TCR clonality under the median before treatment predicted better survival.

Sample: PBMCs, taken around atezolizumab (anti-PD-L1) treatment. The V gene is TRBV28, the J gene TRBJ1-4; TRBD1 might be the D (5 bases). This sequence was found in a donor aged 40 or older with urothelial cancer. The CDR3 coding sequence is TGTGCCAGCAGTTCCCCGACCCCTCCTCGGGGGAAACTGTTTTTT. The encoded protein is CASSSPTPPRGKLFF.